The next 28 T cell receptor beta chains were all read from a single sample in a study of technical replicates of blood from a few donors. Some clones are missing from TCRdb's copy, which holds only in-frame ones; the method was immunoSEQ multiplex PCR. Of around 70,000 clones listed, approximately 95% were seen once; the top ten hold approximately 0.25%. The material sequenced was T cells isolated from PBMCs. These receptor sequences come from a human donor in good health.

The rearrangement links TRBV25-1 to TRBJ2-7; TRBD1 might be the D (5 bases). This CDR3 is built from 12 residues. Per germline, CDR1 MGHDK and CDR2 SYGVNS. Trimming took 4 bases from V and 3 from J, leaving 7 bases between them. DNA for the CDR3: TGTGCCAGCAGTGGCAGGGACTACGAGCAGTACTTC. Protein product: CASSGRDYEQYF.

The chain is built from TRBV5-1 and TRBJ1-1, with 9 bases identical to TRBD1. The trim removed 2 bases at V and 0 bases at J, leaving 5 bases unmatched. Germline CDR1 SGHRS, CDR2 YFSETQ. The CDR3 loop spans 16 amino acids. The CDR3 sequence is CASSFRGQGMNTEAFF. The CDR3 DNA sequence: TGCGCCAGCAGCTTCCGGGGACAGGGTATGAACACTGAAGCTTTCTTT.

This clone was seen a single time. The CDR3 reads CASSDGQGSYEQYF. The CDR3 DNA sequence: TGCGCCAGCAGTGACGGACAGGGGAGCTACGAGCAGTACTTC. This chain links TRBV10-1 with TRBJ2-7; 9 nucleotides align to TRBD1. Germline assignment: CDR1 WNHNN and CDR2 SYGVQD (reference sequence). CDR3 length: 14 amino acids. V shed 3 bases and J 3 bases; nucleotides not matched to a gene: 3.

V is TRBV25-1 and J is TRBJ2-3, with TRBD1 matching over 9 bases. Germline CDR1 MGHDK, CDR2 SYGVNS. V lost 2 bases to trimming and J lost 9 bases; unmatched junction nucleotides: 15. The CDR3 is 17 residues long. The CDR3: CASSEAGQGNRRRTQYF. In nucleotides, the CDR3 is TGTGCCAGCAGTGAAGCGGGACAGGGAAATCGTCGTCGGACGCAGTATTTT. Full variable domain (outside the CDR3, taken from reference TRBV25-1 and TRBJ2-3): EADIYQTPRYLVIGTGKKITLECSQTMGHDKMYWYQQDPGMELHLIHYSYGVNSTEKGDLSSESTVSRIRTEHFPLTLESARPSHTSQYLCASSEAGQGNRRRTQYFGPGTRLTVL.

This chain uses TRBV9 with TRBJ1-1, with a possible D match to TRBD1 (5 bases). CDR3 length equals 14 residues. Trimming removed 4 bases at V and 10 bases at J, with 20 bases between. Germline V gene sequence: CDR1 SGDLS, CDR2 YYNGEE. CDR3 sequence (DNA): TGTGCCAGCAGCAACCCCTCGGGGGGTCCGGCAGCTTTCTTT. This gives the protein CASSNPSGGPAAFF.

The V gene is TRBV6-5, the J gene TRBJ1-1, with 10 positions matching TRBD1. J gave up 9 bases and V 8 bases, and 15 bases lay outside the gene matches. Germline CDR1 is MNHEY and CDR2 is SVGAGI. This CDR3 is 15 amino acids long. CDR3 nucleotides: TGTGCCAGCGCTAGTCCCGGGACAGGGGTTCCCCAAGCTTTCTTT. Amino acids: CASASPGTGVPQAFF.

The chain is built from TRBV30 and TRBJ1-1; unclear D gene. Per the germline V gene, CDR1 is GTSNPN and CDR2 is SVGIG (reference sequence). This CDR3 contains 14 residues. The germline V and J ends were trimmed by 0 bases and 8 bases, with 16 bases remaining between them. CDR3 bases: TGTGCCTGGAGTGTTACCGCTCTCTACGGGGAAGCTTTCTTT. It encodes CAWSVTALYGEAFF.

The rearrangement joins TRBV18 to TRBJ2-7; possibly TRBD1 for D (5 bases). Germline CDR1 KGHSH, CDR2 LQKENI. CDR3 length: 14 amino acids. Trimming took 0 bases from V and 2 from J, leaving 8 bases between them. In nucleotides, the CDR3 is TGTGCCAGCTCACCACCGGACACTACCTACGAGCAGTACTTC. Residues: CASSPPDTTYEQYF.

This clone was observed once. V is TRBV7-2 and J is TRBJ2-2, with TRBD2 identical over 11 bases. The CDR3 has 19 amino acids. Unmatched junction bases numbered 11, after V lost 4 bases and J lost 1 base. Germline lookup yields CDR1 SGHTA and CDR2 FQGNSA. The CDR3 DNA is TGTGCCAGCAGCTCTCCGGGACTAGCGGTCCTTAAGAACACCGGGGAGCTGTTTTTT. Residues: CASSSPGLAVLKNTGELFF. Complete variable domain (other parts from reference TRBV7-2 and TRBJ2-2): GAGVSQSPSNKVTEKGKDVELRCDPISGHTALYWYRQSLGQGLEFLIYFQGNSAPDKSGLPSDRFSAERTGGSVSTLTIQRTQQEDSAVYLCASSSPGLAVLKNTGELFFGEGSRLTVL.

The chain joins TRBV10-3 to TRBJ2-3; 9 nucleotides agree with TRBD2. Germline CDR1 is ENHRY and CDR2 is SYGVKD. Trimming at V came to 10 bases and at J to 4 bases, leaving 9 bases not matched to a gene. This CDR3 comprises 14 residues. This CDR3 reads CASRGGLAPDTQYF. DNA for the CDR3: TGTGCCAGCCGGGGGGGACTAGCTCCAGATACGCAGTATTTT.

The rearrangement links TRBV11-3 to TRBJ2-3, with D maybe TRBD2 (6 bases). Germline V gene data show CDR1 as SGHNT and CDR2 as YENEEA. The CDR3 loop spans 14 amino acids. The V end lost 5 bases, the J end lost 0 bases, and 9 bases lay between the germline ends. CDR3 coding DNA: TGTGCCAGCAGCGATAGCGGAAGCACAGATACGCAGTATTTT. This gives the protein CASSDSGSTDTQYF.

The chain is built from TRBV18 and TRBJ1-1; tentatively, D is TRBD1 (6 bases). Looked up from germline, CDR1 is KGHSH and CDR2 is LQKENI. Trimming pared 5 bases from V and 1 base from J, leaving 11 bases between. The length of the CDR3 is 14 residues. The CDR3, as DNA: TGTGCCAGCTCAAGACAGGATAGGAACACTGAAGCTTTCTTT. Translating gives CASSRQDRNTEAFF.

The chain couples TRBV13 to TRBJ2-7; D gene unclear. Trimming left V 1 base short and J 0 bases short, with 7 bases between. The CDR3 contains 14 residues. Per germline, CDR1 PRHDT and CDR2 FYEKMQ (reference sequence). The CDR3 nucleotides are TGTGCCAGCAGCTTAGTTGTTAGCTCCTACGAGCAGTACTTC. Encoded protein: CASSLVVSSYEQYF.

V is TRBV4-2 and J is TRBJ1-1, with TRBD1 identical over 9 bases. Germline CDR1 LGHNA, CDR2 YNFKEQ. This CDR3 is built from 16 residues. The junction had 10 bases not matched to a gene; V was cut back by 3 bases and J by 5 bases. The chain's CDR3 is CASSHSTGTGWTEAFF. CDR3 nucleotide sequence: TGTGCCAGCAGCCATTCTACCGGGACAGGGTGGACTGAAGCTTTCTTT.

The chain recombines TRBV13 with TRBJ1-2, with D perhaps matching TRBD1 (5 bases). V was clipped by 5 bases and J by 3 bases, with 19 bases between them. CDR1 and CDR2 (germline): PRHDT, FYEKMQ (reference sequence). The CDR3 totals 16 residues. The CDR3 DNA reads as TGTGCCAGCAGCCCAAGAGTGACAGCAGGATACTATGGCTACACCTTC. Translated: CASSPRVTAGYYGYTF.

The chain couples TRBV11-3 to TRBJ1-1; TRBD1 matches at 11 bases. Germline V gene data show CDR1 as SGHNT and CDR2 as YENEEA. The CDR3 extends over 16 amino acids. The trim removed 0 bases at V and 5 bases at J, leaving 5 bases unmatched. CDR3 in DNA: TGTGCCAGCAGCTTAGATGGGACAGGGGGTGTTACTGAAGCTTTCTTT. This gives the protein CASSLDGTGGVTEAFF.

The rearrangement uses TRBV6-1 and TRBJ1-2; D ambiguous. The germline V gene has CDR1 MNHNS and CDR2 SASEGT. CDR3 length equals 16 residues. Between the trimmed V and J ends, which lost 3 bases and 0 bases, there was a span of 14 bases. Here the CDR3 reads CASSDWQLGSNYGYTF. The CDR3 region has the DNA TGTGCCAGCAGTGATTGGCAGCTAGGTTCTAACTATGGCTACACCTTC.

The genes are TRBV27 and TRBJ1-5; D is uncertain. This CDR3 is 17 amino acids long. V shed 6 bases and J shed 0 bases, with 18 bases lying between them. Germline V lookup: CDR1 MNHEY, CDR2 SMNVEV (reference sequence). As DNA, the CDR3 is TGTGCCAGCAGGGGTCTGGGAGGAGCTTATAGCAATCAGCCCCAGCATTTT. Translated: CASRGLGGAYSNQPQHF.

The CDR3 nucleotides read TGTGCCAGCAGCCGAGGGGGGGACAGGGCTACATTCCCCCAGCATTTT. It translates to CASSRGGDRATFPQHF. The chain links TRBV4-2 to TRBJ1-5; 9 nucleotides line up with TRBD1. Germline-derived CDR1 and CDR2 are LGHNA and YNFKEQ. V shed 4 bases, J shed 10 bases, and the junction held 14 bases outside the gene matches. This CDR3 is built from 16 residues.

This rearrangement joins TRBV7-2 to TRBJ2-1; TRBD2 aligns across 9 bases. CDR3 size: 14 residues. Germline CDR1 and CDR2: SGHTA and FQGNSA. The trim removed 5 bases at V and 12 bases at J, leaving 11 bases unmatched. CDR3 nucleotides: TGTGCCAGCAGCCTCCATAGCGGGAGAATGGCGCAGTTCTTC. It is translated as CASSLHSGRMAQFF.

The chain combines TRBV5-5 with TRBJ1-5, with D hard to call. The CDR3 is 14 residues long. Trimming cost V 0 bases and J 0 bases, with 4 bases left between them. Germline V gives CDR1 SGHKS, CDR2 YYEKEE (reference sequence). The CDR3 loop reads CASSLVNSNQPQHF. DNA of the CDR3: TGTGCCAGCAGCTTGGTTAATAGCAATCAGCCCCAGCATTTT.

In DNA form, the CDR3 reads TGCGCCAGCAGCCTAACAGGGGGATCCACTGAAGCTTTCTTT. Encoded protein: CASSLTGGSTEAFF. The chain has TRBV5-1 and TRBJ1-1; 8 bases line up with TRBD1. This CDR3 comprises 14 residues. From germline, CDR1 is SGHRS and CDR2 YFSETQ. The J segment lost 4 bases and the V segment lost 4 bases, leaving 6 bases of the junction unmatched.

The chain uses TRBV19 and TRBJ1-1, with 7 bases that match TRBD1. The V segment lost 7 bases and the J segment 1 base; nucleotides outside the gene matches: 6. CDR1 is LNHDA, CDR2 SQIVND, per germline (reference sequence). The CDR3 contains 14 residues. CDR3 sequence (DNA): TGTGCCAGTAAAAACAGGGGACCGAACACTGAAGCTTTCTTT. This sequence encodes CASKNRGPNTEAFF.

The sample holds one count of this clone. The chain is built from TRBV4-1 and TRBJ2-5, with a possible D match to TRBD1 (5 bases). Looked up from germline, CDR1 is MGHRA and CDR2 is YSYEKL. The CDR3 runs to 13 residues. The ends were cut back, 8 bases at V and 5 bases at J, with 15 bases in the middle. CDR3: CASGQGSAETQYF. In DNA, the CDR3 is TGCGCCAGCGGTCAGGGCTCGGCCGAGACCCAGTACTTC.

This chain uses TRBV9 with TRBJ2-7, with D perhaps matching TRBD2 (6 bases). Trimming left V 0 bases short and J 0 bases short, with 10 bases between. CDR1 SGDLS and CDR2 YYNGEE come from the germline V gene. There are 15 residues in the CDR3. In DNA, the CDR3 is TGTGCCAGCAGCGTAGCACTAGCTAACTCCTACGAGCAGTACTTC. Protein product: CASSVALANSYEQYF. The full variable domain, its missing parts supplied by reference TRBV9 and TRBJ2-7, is DSGVTQTPKHLITATGQRVTLRCSPRSGDLSVYWYQQSLDQGLQFLIQYYNGEERAKGNILERFSAQQFPDLHSELNLSSLELGDSALYFCASSVALANSYEQYFGPGTRLTVT.

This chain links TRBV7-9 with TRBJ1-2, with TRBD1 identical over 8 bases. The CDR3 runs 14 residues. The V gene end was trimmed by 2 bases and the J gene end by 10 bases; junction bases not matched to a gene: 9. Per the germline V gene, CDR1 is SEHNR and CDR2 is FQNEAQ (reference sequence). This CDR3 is CASSLKPGQDAYTF. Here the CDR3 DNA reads TGTGCCAGCAGCTTAAAGCCGGGACAGGATGCCTACACCTTC.

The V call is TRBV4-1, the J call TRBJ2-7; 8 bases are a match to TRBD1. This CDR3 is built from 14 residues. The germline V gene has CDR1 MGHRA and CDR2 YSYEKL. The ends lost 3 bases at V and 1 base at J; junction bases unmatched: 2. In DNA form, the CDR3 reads TGCGCCAGCAGCCAGGGGGACAGGTCCTACGAGCAGTACTTC. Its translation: CASSQGDRSYEQYF.

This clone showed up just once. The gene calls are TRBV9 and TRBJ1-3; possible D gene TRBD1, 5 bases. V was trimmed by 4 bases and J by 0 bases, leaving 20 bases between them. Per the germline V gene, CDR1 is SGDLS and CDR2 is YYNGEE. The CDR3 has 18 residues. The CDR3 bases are TGTGCCAGCAGCTCGGGACTTACAAATGTCTTCTCTGGAAACACCATATATTTT. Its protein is CASSSGLTNVFSGNTIYF.